This entry features one T cell receptor (beta chain) sequence. Antigen specificity is unknown. TCRdb's table, derived via immunoSEQ multiplex PCR, lists solely in-frame clones and lacks some. The sample records 50,000 to 75,000 clones, roughly nine tenths being singletons. These data belong to a study of OX40 agonist ivuxolimab in advanced cancers. The CDR3 length is 14 residues. CDR1 is MDHEN, CDR2 SYDVKM, per germline. V lost 8 bases, J lost 0 bases, and 2 bases stayed unmatched. The study, taken as a whole, reports: It was also the case that some nonresponders had low normalized T-cell clonal expansion. On average, CD8+ T cells had more expanded clones than CD4+.

The chain combines TRBV28 with TRBJ2-2; 8 nucleotides line up with TRBD2. The TCR comes from an adult with an advanced solid tumor such as melanoma, head and neck, liver or kidney cancer. Sequenced here: CD4+ or CD8+ T cells sorted from blood, sampled in a trial of the OX40 agonist ivuxolimab. This chain's CDR3 is CASVAGTNTGELFF. The CDR3 nucleotides are TGTGCCAGCGTAGCGGGGACGAACACCGGGGAGCTGTTTTTT.